What follows is one TCR beta chain and its context. The antigen is unknown. Between the mid-2010s and the late 2010s, patients underwent resection in Japan or China. The V gene's germline CDR1 is SGHNT and CDR2 YYREEE (reference sequence). V lost 0 bases and J 5 bases, leaving 8 bases between the germline ends. The CDR3 loop spans 13 amino acids. Assay used: immunoSEQ multiplex PCR; TCRdb lists only in-frame clones, some missing. The sample gives around 10,000 clones, around three quarters of which show up once; less than 30% is in the top ten. The sample comes from a study of immune evolution from preneoplasia to lung adenocarcinoma. Overall study findings and caveats: Normal lung had the highest top T cell clone frequencies. Later-stage lesions appeared to have more T cells, more diversity, less clonality.

The chain carries TRBV5-4 and TRBJ1-2; maybe TRBD1 (5 bases). The sequenced material came from FFPE normal lung tissue adjacent to the tumor. The clonotype comes from a person aged 55 to 69 with lung adenocarcinoma. Some clones in this sample may be carry-over from other donors' samples. The CDR3 DNA sequence: TGTGCCAGCAGCTTGGGGACACCGTATGGCTACACCTTC. Its protein product is CASSLGTPYGYTF.